Each of the 31 T cell receptor beta chains below was sequenced from the same sample in a study of CD8+CD57+ T cells in acquired aplastic anemia. Profiles of TCR beta VDJ and CDR3 were generated from a genomic DNA template. Via MiXCR, TCRdb re-called the reads, giving one row per CDR3 protein. The data hold 120,000 or so distinct CDR3 sequences, with under 60% observed a single time. Only patients with CD8+CD57+ cell expansion on flow cytometry were chosen for sequencing. Sequenced material: sorted CD4+, CD8+, or CD8+CD57+ T cells (not recorded which) from PBMCs. These receptors came from a human donor with aplastic anemia.

V gene TRBV20-1 combines with J gene TRBJ1-6; D is undetermined. Germline loops: CDR1 DFQATT, CDR2 SNEGSKA (reference sequence). This CDR3 contains 12 residues. Trimming removed 4 bases at V and 8 bases at J, with 9 bases between. The CDR3 sequence: CSATWTHSPLHF. The CDR3 nucleotides are TGCAGTGCTACGTGGACCCATTCACCCCTCCACTTT.

This clonotype was observed many times. This chain uses TRBV5-6 with TRBJ1-2, with D possibly being TRBD1 (6 bases). Germline CDR1 reads SGHDT; CDR2 reads YYEEEE. The V end was cut by 0 bases, the J end by 4 bases, with 13 bases between. This CDR3 has 15 amino acids. The CDR3: CASSLGEGDIYGYTF. As DNA, the CDR3 is TGTGCCAGCAGCTTGGGGGAAGGGGACATCTATGGCTACACCTTC.

V is TRBV19 and J is TRBJ2-7; 9 bases map to TRBD1. Germline values: CDR1 LNHDA, CDR2 SQIVND (reference sequence). The CDR3 has 15 residues. V lost 6 bases to trimming and J lost 3 bases; unmatched junction nucleotides: 9. The CDR3 nucleotides read TGTGCCAGTAGAACCGCCGGGACAGGGTACTACGAGCAGTACTTC. It encodes CASRTAGTGYYEQYF.

This clonotype was picked up many times. The chain is built from TRBV9 and TRBJ2-2; D is perhaps TRBD2 (6 bases). Germline CDR1 is SGDLS and CDR2 is YYNGEE. There are 17 residues in the CDR3. Trimming shortened V by 3 bases and J by 7 bases, and 22 bases separated the two germline ends. The CDR3 coding sequence is TGTGCCAGCAGCGCAGCGGGCAGGGTAAAAATTGGCGGGGAGCTGTTTTTT. Translation: CASSAAGRVKIGGELFF.

CDR3 region: CSVGQGATGELFF. DNA of the CDR3: TGCAGCGTGGGACAGGGGGCAACCGGGGAGCTGTTTTTT. The chain has TRBV29-1 and TRBJ2-2; 12 bases agree with TRBD1. Trimming took 6 bases from V and 5 from J; bases not matched to a gene: 1. The germline V gene has CDR1 SQVTM and CDR2 ANQGSEA. The CDR3 is 13 residues long.

This clonotype is medium-sized by share. The gene calls are TRBV10-3 and TRBJ1-6, with 9 bases that match TRBD1. CDR1 is ENHRY and CDR2 is SYGVKD in the germline V gene. V lost 6 bases, J lost 10 bases, and 10 bases stayed unmatched. The CDR3 covers 15 residues. This CDR3 is CAISQDRGLESPLHF. CDR3 sequence (DNA): TGTGCCATCAGCCAAGACAGGGGGTTAGAATCACCCCTCCACTTT.

The genes are TRBV27 and TRBJ1-6; TRBD1 matches 7 bases. The CDR3 covers 14 residues. CDR1 is MNHEY and CDR2 is SMNVEV in the germline V gene (reference sequence). V shed 6 bases, J shed 9 bases, and the junction held 8 bases outside the gene matches. The CDR3 DNA reads TGTGCCAGCAGCAGACAGGGTGTAGCTTCACCCCTCCACTTT. Translation gives CASSRQGVASPLHF.

V gene TRBV7-2 combines with J gene TRBJ2-3; 7 positions match TRBD2. CDR1 and CDR2 from the germline V gene are SGHTA and FQGNSA. V shed 5 bases and J 6 bases; nucleotides not matched to a gene: 5. The length of the CDR3 is 13 residues. Here the CDR3 reads CASSRTSWDTQYF. The CDR3 nucleotides read TGTGCCAGCAGCCGGACTAGTTGGGATACGCAGTATTTT. The full variable domain, its missing parts supplied by reference TRBV7-2 and TRBJ2-3, is GAGVSQSPSNKVTEKGKDVELRCDPISGHTALYWYRQSLGQGLEFLIYFQGNSAPDKSGLPSDRFSAERTGGSVSTLTIQRTQQEDSAVYLCASSRTSWDTQYFGPGTRLTVL.

This sequence joins TRBV15 and TRBJ2-3, with no clear D. V was pared by 5 bases and J by 7 bases, with 13 bases between. The germline CDR1 and CDR2 sequences are LNHNV and YYDKDF (reference sequence). The CDR3 has 13 residues. CDR3 in amino acids: CATSSSSIYTQYF. For the CDR3, the DNA is TGTGCCACCAGCTCCTCTTCGATATATACGCAGTATTTT.

This clonotype was seen at least ten times. This chain's CDR3 is CSAEDRGREQYF. In nucleotides, the CDR3 is TGCAGTGCAGAAGACAGGGGGCGGGAGCAGTACTTC. The rearrangement joins TRBV20-1 to TRBJ2-7, with 10 bases matching TRBD1. There are 12 residues in the CDR3. V was clipped by 6 bases and J by 7 bases; unmatched bases: 6. Germline loops: CDR1 DFQATT, CDR2 SNEGSKA (reference sequence).

This clonotype was seen many times. The rearrangement joins TRBV7-9 to TRBJ1-6, with 9 bases aligning to TRBD1. The germline CDR1 and CDR2 sequences are SEHNR and FQNEAQ (reference sequence). V trimming: 3 bases; J trimming: 10 bases; junction bases outside the gene matches: 7. The CDR3 contains 15 residues. This CDR3 is CASSLGTGRRSPLHF. CDR3 nucleotide sequence: TGTGCCAGCAGCTTGGGGACAGGGCGTCGGTCACCCCTCCACTTT. Together with reference TRBV7-9 and TRBJ1-6, the CDR3 gives the full variable domain: DTGVSQNPRHKITKRGQNVTFRCDPISEHNRLYWYRQTLGQGPEFLTYFQNEAQLEKSRLLSDRFSAERPKGSFSTLEIQRTEQGDSAMYLCASSLGTGRRSPLHFGNGTRLTVT.

This chain uses TRBV7-9 with TRBJ2-1; D call uncertain. CDR1 and CDR2 from the germline V gene are SEHNR and FQNEAQ (reference sequence). The CDR3 is 10 amino acids. V was clipped by 5 bases and J by 10 bases, with 6 bases between them. Here the CDR3 reads CASSHGEQFF. DNA of the CDR3: TGTGCCAGCAGCCATGGGGAGCAGTTCTTC.

The rearrangement links TRBV27 to TRBJ2-7; D is possibly TRBD1 or TRBD2 (5 bases each). The CDR3 is made up of 15 amino acids. V gave up 6 bases and J gave up 1 base, with 16 bases separating them. Germline CDR1 reads MNHEY; CDR2 reads SMNVEV (reference sequence). As DNA, the CDR3 is TGTGCCAGCAGCCCAGGGACCCGCCTTTCCTACGAGCAGTACTTC. Its translation: CASSPGTRLSYEQYF.

This clonotype was observed at least ten times. The chain carries TRBV7-6 and TRBJ1-1; D gene uncertain. V shed 4 bases and J shed 4 bases, with 16 bases lying between them. This CDR3 contains 15 residues. Per the germline V gene, CDR1 is SGHVS and CDR2 is FNYEAQ. Written as DNA, the CDR3 is TGTGCCAGCAGCTACTCCGTGGGAGGTGCCACTGAAGCTTTCTTT. Protein product: CASSYSVGGATEAFF.

The V gene is TRBV4-1, the J gene TRBJ2-7; D not resolved. Germline CDR1 and CDR2: MGHRA and YSYEKL. Trimming pared 1 base from V and 4 bases from J, leaving 14 bases between. The CDR3 is 15 amino acids. The CDR3 nucleotides read TGCGCCAGCAGCCAAGCACCCCTGGAGAGTTACGAGCAGTACTTC. It encodes CASSQAPLESYEQYF.

This clonotype was recorded only once. This sequence may be a read error, since a much larger clone differs from it by one base. The chain combines TRBV5-6 with TRBJ1-3, with D tentatively TRBD1 (6 bases). The germline V gene encodes CDR1 SGHDT and CDR2 YYEEEE. The CDR3 loop spans 15 amino acids. Trimming removed 2 bases from V and 0 bases from J, with 9 bases in between. The CDR3 protein is CASSFQGISGNTIYF. CDR3 coding DNA: TGTGCCAGCAGCTTCCAGGGGATCTCTGGAAACACCATATATTTT.

Many counts were recorded for this clonotype. This rearrangement joins TRBV7-9 to TRBJ2-1; 7 nucleotides line up with TRBD1. This CDR3 region has 14 residues. The germline CDR1 and CDR2 sequences are SEHNR and FQNEAQ (reference sequence). V trimming: 5 bases; J trimming: 10 bases; junction bases outside the gene matches: 11. This chain's CDR3 is CASSRDGQEREQFF. CDR3 coding DNA: TGTGCCAGCAGCCGGGACGGACAGGAACGGGAGCAGTTCTTC.

V is TRBV2 and J is TRBJ2-5, with 9 nucleotides matching TRBD2. Germline loops: CDR1 SNHLY, CDR2 FYNNEI. The CDR3 is made up of 14 amino acids. The V gene end was trimmed by 6 bases and the J gene end by 5 bases; junction bases not matched to a gene: 7. CDR3 loop: CASRASGMWETQYF. In DNA form, the CDR3 reads TGTGCCAGCAGAGCTAGCGGGATGTGGGAGACCCAGTACTTC.

This clonotype has a count of ten or more. The V and J genes are TRBV29-1 and TRBJ2-7; perhaps D is TRBD1 or TRBD2 (5 bases each). The CDR3 runs to 13 residues. V dropped 5 bases and J dropped 0 bases, with 11 bases sitting between them. Germline assignment: CDR1 SQVTM and CDR2 ANQGSEA. CDR3 loop: CSVWDGASYEQYF. As DNA, the CDR3 is TGCAGCGTTTGGGACGGTGCCTCCTACGAGCAGTACTTC.

The rearrangement joins TRBV27 to TRBJ1-2, with TRBD1 matching 7 bases. V lost 5 bases to trimming and J lost 4 bases; unmatched junction nucleotides: 7. This CDR3 comprises 14 residues. Germline CDR1 and CDR2: MNHEY and SMNVEV (reference sequence). This chain's CDR3 is CASSNSGTAYGYTF. CDR3 bases: TGTGCCAGCAGTAACTCCGGGACAGCCTATGGCTACACCTTC.

The chain employs TRBV29-1 and TRBJ2-7; 10 bases agree with TRBD2. CDR1 and CDR2 (germline): SQVTM, ANQGSEA. Trimming at V came to 0 bases and at J to 4 bases, leaving 6 bases not matched to a gene. The CDR3 extends over 15 amino acids. For the CDR3, the DNA is TGCAGCGTTGAAGAGCTGCTAGCGGGAGTTTACGAGCAGTACTTC. This translates into CSVEELLAGVYEQYF.

This sequence joins TRBV7-3 and TRBJ2-7; possibly TRBD2 for D (6 bases). Deletions cut 5 bases from V and 7 bases from J, with 12 bases between. Germline V lookup: CDR1 SGHTA, CDR2 FQGTGA. The CDR3 runs to 12 residues. The CDR3 spells CASSGGAGEQYF. As DNA, the CDR3 is TGTGCCAGCAGCGGTGGGGCGGGAGAGCAGTACTTC.

This chain joins TRBV15 and TRBJ2-7, with TRBD1 matching over 8 bases. V lost 0 bases, J lost 4 bases, and 2 bases stayed unmatched. The CDR3 loop spans 14 amino acids. Germline lookup yields CDR1 LNHNV and CDR2 YYDKDF (reference sequence). In DNA form, the CDR3 reads TGTGCCACCAGCAGAGATCGGGACAGGTACGAGCAGTACTTC. This encodes CATSRDRDRYEQYF.

V is TRBV10-3 and J is TRBJ2-7, with D tentatively TRBD1 (6 bases). Germline V gene data show CDR1 as ENHRY and CDR2 as SYGVKD. The CDR3 loop spans 15 amino acids. Trimming removed 6 bases at V and 0 bases at J, with 15 bases between. The CDR3 loop reads CAISESSQGSYEQYF. The CDR3 DNA follows: TGTGCCATCAGCGAATCCTCACAGGGCTCCTACGAGCAGTACTTC.

V and J are TRBV10-3 and TRBJ2-1, with 10 nucleotides matching TRBD2. The J call may be wrong; the DNA end is better matched by TRBJ2-3. Looked up from germline, CDR1 is ENHRY and CDR2 is SYGVKD. This CDR3 is 16 amino acids long. The CDR3 is CAISDLAGASYNEQYF. The DNA for the CDR3 is TGTGCCATCAGTGACCTAGCGGGGGCCTCCTACAATGAGCAGTATTTT.

The rearrangement uses TRBV24-1 and TRBJ2-1; 8 positions match TRBD1. Trimming at V came to 7 bases and at J to 2 bases, leaving 3 bases not matched to a gene. This CDR3 is 14 amino acids long. Germline CDR1 KGHDR, CDR2 SFDVKD. The CDR3 DNA reads as TGTGCCACCAGGGACAGGGACCCCTACAATGAGCAGTTCTTC. Encoded protein: CATRDRDPYNEQFF.

The chain carries TRBV19 and TRBJ2-5, with D perhaps matching TRBD2 (6 bases). The CDR3 is 14 residues long. Looked up from germline, CDR1 is LNHDA and CDR2 is SQIVND (reference sequence). V shed 5 bases and J shed 3 bases, with 13 bases lying between them. In DNA form, the CDR3 reads TGTGCCAGTAGTTGGGCTAGCGAAAAAGAGACCCAGTACTTC. This codes for CASSWASEKETQYF.

This clonotype was recorded at least ten times. The CDR3 bases are TGTGCCAGCAGTCAACAGGGTACCGGGGAGCTGTTTTTT. Its protein product is CASSQQGTGELFF. J is TRBJ2-2 and V is TRBV6-1, with D perhaps TRBD1 (6 bases). Germline CDR1 and CDR2: MNHNS and SASEGT. Between the trimmed V and J ends, which lost 5 bases and 5 bases, there was a span of 9 bases. The CDR3 is made up of 13 amino acids.

Ten or more counts support this clonotype. The V and J genes are TRBV9 and TRBJ2-1, with D hard to call. CDR1 and CDR2 (germline): SGDLS, YYNGEE. V lost 5 bases and J 5 bases, leaving 5 bases between the germline ends. The CDR3 runs 11 residues. The CDR3 coding sequence is TGTGCCAGCAGGCTGGACAATGAGCAGTTCTTC. Amino acid sequence: CASRLDNEQFF.

The V call is TRBV5-1, the J call TRBJ1-1, with TRBD1 matching 7 bases. The germline gives CDR1 SGHRS, CDR2 YFSETQ. V was clipped by 3 bases and J by 3 bases; unmatched bases: 2. This CDR3 comprises 13 residues. DNA for the CDR3: TGCGCCAGCAGCTGGACAGGCCACACTGAAGCTTTCTTT. Protein product: CASSWTGHTEAFF.

This chain joins TRBV29-1 and TRBJ2-7, with a possible D match to TRBD2 (6 bases). Germline V CDR1 and CDR2: SQVTM, ANQGSEA. V gave up 2 bases and J gave up 6 bases, with 11 bases separating them. CDR3 length equals 12 residues. CDR3 sequence reads: CSVEKLAGEQYF. The CDR3 nucleotides are TGCAGCGTTGAAAAACTAGCTGGCGAGCAGTACTTC.